These 5 T cell receptor beta chains were sequenced from one sample in a study of blood T cell repertoires in COVID-19. Generated by immunoSEQ multiplex PCR, the TCRdb table keeps only in-frame clones and is missing some. Among about 65,000 clones listed, around four fifths were seen once. The sample consisted of peripheral blood. These receptors were collected from a human donor in a cohort sampled during active COVID-19.

The chain carries TRBV5-1 and TRBJ2-2; D possibly corresponds to TRBD1 (6 bases). V lost 4 bases to trimming and J lost 4 bases, with 17 bases between them. The CDR3 is 16 amino acids. CDR1 is SGHRS, CDR2 YFSETQ, per germline. CDR3 sequence (DNA): TGCGCCAGCAGCCCTCAGGGGACGCTTGGCACCGGGGAGCTGTTTTTT. Protein sequence: CASSPQGTLGTGELFF.

The chain uses TRBV19 and TRBJ2-2; 9 nucleotides align to TRBD1. The germline V gene has CDR1 LNHDA and CDR2 SQIVND (reference sequence). The V segment lost 7 bases and the J segment 5 bases; nucleotides outside the gene matches: 8. The CDR3 extends over 15 amino acids. This chain's CDR3 is CASIGDRVATGELFF. The CDR3 DNA is TGTGCCAGTATTGGGGACAGGGTCGCAACCGGGGAGCTGTTTTTT.

This clone was recorded only once. The gene calls are TRBV5-1 and TRBJ2-7, with 7 bases that match TRBD1. The CDR3 is 14 residues long. Unmatched junction bases numbered 2, after V lost 2 bases and J lost 0 bases. CDR1 is SGHRS and CDR2 is YFSETQ in the germline V gene. The CDR3 is CASSLGGGSYEQYF. The CDR3 DNA sequence: TGCGCCAGCAGCTTAGGGGGCGGCTCCTACGAGCAGTACTTC. The whole variable domain, remainder taken from reference TRBV5-1 and TRBJ2-7, is KAGVTQTPRYLIKTRGQQVTLSCSPISGHRSVSWYQQTPGQGLQFLFEYFSETQRNKGNFPGRFSGRQFSNSRSEMNVSTLELGDSALYLCASSLGGGSYEQYFGPGTRLTVT.

The V call is TRBV2, the J call TRBJ2-3, with TRBD1 as a possible D gene (5 bases). Trimming stripped 7 bases from V and 3 bases from J, with 8 bases between. In germline, CDR1 is SNHLY, CDR2 FYNNEI. The length of the CDR3 is 12 residues. The CDR3 sequence: CASNQGTDTQYF. In nucleotides, the CDR3 is TGTGCCAGCAACCAGGGAACAGATACGCAGTATTTT. Full variable domain (rest looked up from reference TRBV2 and TRBJ2-3): EPEVTQTPSHQVTQMGQEVILRCVPISNHLYFYWYRQILGQKVEFLVSFYNNEISEKSEIFDDQFSVERPDGSNFTLKIRSTKLEDSAMYFCASNQGTDTQYFGPGTRLTVL.

This chain joins TRBV3-1 (or the pseudogene TRBV3-2) and TRBJ2-7; D is possibly TRBD1 (6 bases). From germline, CDR1 is LGHDT and CDR2 YNNKEL (reference sequence). This CDR3 has 15 residues. V was cut by 1 base and J by 0 bases, with 10 bases left in between. CDR3 loop: CASSQVQDSSYEQYF. As DNA, the CDR3 is TGTGCCAGCAGCCAAGTTCAGGACAGCTCCTACGAGCAGTACTTC.